This entry describes one TCR beta chain. The antigen this receptor binds is unknown. Base qualities are not recorded, but no much larger clone differs from it by a single base. This sample was included in a study of control samples from healthy donors and cancer patients (dated by TCRdb to about 2020). Library generation was performed with the immunoSEQ multiplex PCR assay. TCRdb limited this immuneACCESS table to in-frame rearrangements with V and J called. A share of clones is missing; checked studies link under half to unresolved V genes, and the rest is unexplained. Within this sample are tens of thousands of clones, with roughly 90% of them counted one time only. Over 1.5% of the sample is taken by the ten largest. Sample: PBMCs. The sequence was obtained from a woman in her sixties or seventies with head and neck cancer.

In nucleotides, the sequence is TGCGCCAGCAGCCTGAGACAAGACGAGCAGTACTTC. Translated, this is CASSLRQDEQYF. The chain joins TRBV5-1 to TRBJ2-7; the D gene assignment is ambiguous. The CDR3 holds 12 amino acids from the cysteine to the phenylalanine. Only the CDR3 portion is preserved as DNA: 36 bases, with reading frame beginning at the first base. The V and J ends are trimmed by 4 bases and 5 bases, leaving 10 bases between them. The germline V gene sets CDR1 to SGHRS and CDR2 to YFSETQ. When the CDR3 is completed using the reference TRBV5-1 and TRBJ2-7 genes on either side, the full variable domain is KAGVTQTPRYLIKTRGQQVTLSCSPISGHRSVSWYQQTPGQGLQFLFEYFSETQRNKGNFPGRFSGRQFSNSRSEMNVSTLELGDSALYLCASSLRQDEQYFGPGTRLTVT.